A selection of T cell receptor beta chains follows, all from one sample in a study of control samples from healthy donors and cancer patients. Some clones are missing from TCRdb's copy, which holds only in-frame ones; the method was immunoSEQ multiplex PCR. Of 57,000 or so clones listed, around 89% are singletons. The sequenced sample was PBMCs. These receptors were collected from a man in his 60s with colorectal cancer. CDR3s include the opening cysteine and the closing phenylalanine or tryptophan. D genes are given only for firm matches. The listing skips clone size in some rows; elsewhere it reads once, few, many or a size class.

v_call	j_call	d_call	clone_size	cdr3_aa	cdr3_nt
TRBV27	TRBJ1-6	NA	NA	CASKLTGLLNSPLHF	TGTGCCAGCAAGCTCACAGGGCTACTTAATTCACCCCTCCACTTT
TRBV19	TRBJ2-5	TRBD1	NA	CASSIGGQGRQETQYF	TGTGCCAGTAGTATAGGGGGACAGGGGCGACAAGAGACCCAGTACTTC
TRBV7-5	TRBJ2-7	NA	NA	CVRSLGLSYEQYF	TGTGTCAGAAGCTTAGGACTTTCCTACGAGCAGTACTTC
TRBV2	TRBJ2-7	TRBD1	once	CASSVETGSYEQYF	TGTGCCAGCAGTGTAGAGACAGGGTCCTACGAGCAGTACTTC
TRBV19	TRBJ2-5	NA	NA	CASRPEGTAGETQYF	TGTGCCAGTAGGCCTGAAGGGACGGCTGGAGAGACCCAGTACTTC
TRBV30	TRBJ2-7	TRBD1	few	CAWSSLGEGANEQYF	TGTGCCTGGAGTTCGTTAGGAGAGGGGGCAAACGAGCAGTACTTC
TRBV3-1/TRBV3-2	TRBJ1-1	NA	NA	CASSWGAGRTEAFF	TGTGCCAGCAGCTGGGGGGCAGGGAGAACTGAAGCTTTCTTT
TRBV2	TRBJ2-7	NA	few	CASTPRQYYEQYF	TGTGCCAGCACCCCCCGACAGTACTACGAGCAGTACTTC
TRBV18	TRBJ1-2	NA	NA	CASSLSGVYGYTF	TGTGCCAGCTCACTCTCAGGGGTCTATGGCTACACCTTC
TRBV6-2/TRBV6-3	TRBJ1-5	NA	NA	CASSYSGRSNQPQHF	TGTGCCAGCAGTTACTCAGGGAGAAGCAATCAGCCCCAGCATTTT
TRBV23-1	TRBJ2-1	NA	NA	CASTPRAGEDNEQFF	TGCGCCAGCACCCCGCGGGCAGGGGAGGACAATGAGCAGTTCTTC
TRBV6-5	TRBJ1-6	NA	once	CASRPQGSYNSPLHF	TGTGCCAGCAGACCCCAAGGCTCCTATAATTCACCCCTCCACTTT
TRBV6-5	TRBJ1-1	NA	NA	CASKGGARKNTEAFF	TGTGCCAGCAAGGGAGGGGCGCGGAAGAACACTGAAGCTTTCTTT
TRBV4-1	TRBJ1-1	TRBD1	NA	CASSQDGGQMRTEAFF	TGCGCCAGCAGCCAAGACGGGGGACAGATGAGGACTGAAGCTTTCTTT
TRBV5-4	TRBJ1-6	NA	NA	CASSLVGGLRNSPLHF	TGTGCCAGCAGCTTGGTGGGAGGCCTAAGGAATTCACCCCTCCACTTT
TRBV4-1	TRBJ2-7	NA	once	CASSQGRAYEQYF	TGCGCCAGCAGCCAAGGCAGGGCCTACGAGCAGTACTTC
TRBV5-1	TRBJ2-1	NA	NA	CASSLLASSYNEQFF	TGCGCCAGCAGCTTGTTGGCCAGCTCCTACAATGAGCAGTTCTTC
TRBV3-1/TRBV3-2	TRBJ2-7	NA	NA	CASSQVPYEQYF	TGTGCCAGCAGCCAAGTCCCCTACGAGCAGTACTTC
TRBV4-1	TRBJ1-2	TRBD1	NA	CASSQDRTGGYGYTF	TGCGCCAGCAGCCAAGATAGAACAGGGGGTTATGGCTACACCTTC
TRBV4-2	TRBJ2-3	TRBD1	NA	CASSQDRGQLDTQYF	TGTGCCAGCAGCCAAGACAGGGGGCAGCTAGATACGCAGTATTTT
TRBV6-6	TRBJ1-4	TRBD1	NA	CASRADRATNEKLFF	TGTGCCAGCAGGGCCGACAGGGCAACTAATGAAAAACTGTTTTTT
TRBV7-8	TRBJ2-7	TRBD1	NA	CASSLVAGQGVSYAYEQYF	TGTGCCAGCAGCTTAGTCGCGGGACAGGGGGTGAGCTATGCCTACGAGCAGTACTTC
TRBV6-5	TRBJ1-1	NA	NA	CASSLTVLNTEAFF	TGTGCCAGCAGTCTCACAGTGTTGAACACTGAAGCTTTCTTT
TRBV7-8	TRBJ2-7	NA	NA	CASSLKRIQFYEQYF	TGTGCCAGCAGCTTAAAAAGGATCCAATTCTACGAGCAGTACTTC
TRBV6-5	TRBJ2-3	TRBD2	NA	CASSYGGGAPDTQYF	TGTGCCAGCAGTTACGGCGGGGGGGCCCCAGATACGCAGTATTTT
TRBV15	TRBJ2-7	TRBD1	NA	CATSSRQGDYEQYF	TGTGCCACCAGCAGCCGACAGGGAGACTACGAGCAGTACTTC
TRBV7-2	TRBJ2-3	TRBD2	NA	CASSPSGFRASGGTDTQYF	TGTGCCAGCAGCCCTAGCGGGTTTCGGGCTAGCGGGGGGACAGATACGCAGTATTTT
TRBV5-1	TRBJ1-4	NA	NA	CASSLEVGRRGEKLFF	TGCGCCAGCAGCTTGGAAGTTGGGCGCCGGGGGGAAAAACTGTTTTTT
TRBV7-3	TRBJ2-6	NA	NA	CASSLSNSGANVLTF	TGTGCCAGCAGCTTAAGCAACTCTGGGGCCAACGTCCTGACTTTC
TRBV7-8	TRBJ2-7	TRBD1	NA	CASTLDRGRVEQYF	TGTGCCAGCACCCTGGACAGGGGGCGGGTTGAGCAGTACTTC
TRBV21-1	TRBJ1-5	NA	NA	CASSLHLGTGNNQPQHF	TGTGCCAGCAGCCTTCACCTAGGGACAGGGAACAATCAGCCCCAGCATTTT
TRBV9	TRBJ2-7	TRBD1	NA	CASSPTGGAVSEQYF	TGTGCCAGCAGCCCGACAGGGGGCGCTGTATCCGAGCAGTACTTC
TRBV11-1	TRBJ2-3	NA	NA	CASSPGADTQYF	TGTGCCAGCAGTCCGGGAGCAGATACGCAGTATTTT
TRBV4-2	TRBJ2-7	TRBD2	NA	CASSQVARGGGEQYF	TGTGCCAGCAGCCAAGTAGCACGGGGGGGCGGCGAGCAGTACTTC
TRBV3-1/TRBV3-2	TRBJ2-1	TRBD2	NA	CASSRSGAGDNEQFF	TGTGCCAGCAGCCGCTCTGGAGCGGGGGACAATGAGCAGTTCTTC
TRBV7-2	TRBJ2-1	TRBD1	NA	CASSALQGAVYEQFF	TGTGCCAGCAGCGCTTTACAGGGGGCAGTCTATGAGCAGTTCTTC
TRBV28	TRBJ1-2	NA	once	CASRESRVGGYTF	TGTGCCAGCAGAGAGAGTAGGGTCGGGGGCTACACCTTC
TRBV10-3	TRBJ2-1	NA	NA	CAISENGGLYNEQFF	TGTGCCATCAGTGAGAACGGGGGCCTCTACAATGAGCAGTTCTTC
TRBV29-1	TRBJ1-2	NA	NA	CGAWGADGYTF	TGCGGCGCTTGGGGGGCGGATGGCTACACCTTC
TRBV11-2	TRBJ2-2	NA	NA	CASSLGAGLTGELFF	TGTGCCAGCAGCTTAGGGGCAGGGTTAACCGGGGAGCTGTTTTTT
TRBV7-2	TRBJ2-7	NA	NA	CASSLRPRGPYEQYF	TGTGCCAGCAGCTTACGACCCAGGGGTCCCTACGAGCAGTACTTC
TRBV5-1	TRBJ1-5	NA	NA	CASSTDGNQPQHF	TGCGCCAGCTCGACAGACGGCAATCAGCCCCAGCATTTT
TRBV28	TRBJ1-2	NA	NA	CASSLVTNYGYTF	TGTGCCAGCAGTCTAGTAACAAACTATGGCTACACCTTC
TRBV6-2/TRBV6-3	TRBJ2-7	TRBD2	NA	CASSLAGYGGQYF	TGTGCCAGCAGTCTAGCGGGGTACGGCGGGCAGTACTTC
TRBV4-2	TRBJ1-2	TRBD1	NA	CASSQEEGAYGYTF	TGTGCCAGCAGCCAAGAGGAGGGGGCGTATGGCTACACCTTC